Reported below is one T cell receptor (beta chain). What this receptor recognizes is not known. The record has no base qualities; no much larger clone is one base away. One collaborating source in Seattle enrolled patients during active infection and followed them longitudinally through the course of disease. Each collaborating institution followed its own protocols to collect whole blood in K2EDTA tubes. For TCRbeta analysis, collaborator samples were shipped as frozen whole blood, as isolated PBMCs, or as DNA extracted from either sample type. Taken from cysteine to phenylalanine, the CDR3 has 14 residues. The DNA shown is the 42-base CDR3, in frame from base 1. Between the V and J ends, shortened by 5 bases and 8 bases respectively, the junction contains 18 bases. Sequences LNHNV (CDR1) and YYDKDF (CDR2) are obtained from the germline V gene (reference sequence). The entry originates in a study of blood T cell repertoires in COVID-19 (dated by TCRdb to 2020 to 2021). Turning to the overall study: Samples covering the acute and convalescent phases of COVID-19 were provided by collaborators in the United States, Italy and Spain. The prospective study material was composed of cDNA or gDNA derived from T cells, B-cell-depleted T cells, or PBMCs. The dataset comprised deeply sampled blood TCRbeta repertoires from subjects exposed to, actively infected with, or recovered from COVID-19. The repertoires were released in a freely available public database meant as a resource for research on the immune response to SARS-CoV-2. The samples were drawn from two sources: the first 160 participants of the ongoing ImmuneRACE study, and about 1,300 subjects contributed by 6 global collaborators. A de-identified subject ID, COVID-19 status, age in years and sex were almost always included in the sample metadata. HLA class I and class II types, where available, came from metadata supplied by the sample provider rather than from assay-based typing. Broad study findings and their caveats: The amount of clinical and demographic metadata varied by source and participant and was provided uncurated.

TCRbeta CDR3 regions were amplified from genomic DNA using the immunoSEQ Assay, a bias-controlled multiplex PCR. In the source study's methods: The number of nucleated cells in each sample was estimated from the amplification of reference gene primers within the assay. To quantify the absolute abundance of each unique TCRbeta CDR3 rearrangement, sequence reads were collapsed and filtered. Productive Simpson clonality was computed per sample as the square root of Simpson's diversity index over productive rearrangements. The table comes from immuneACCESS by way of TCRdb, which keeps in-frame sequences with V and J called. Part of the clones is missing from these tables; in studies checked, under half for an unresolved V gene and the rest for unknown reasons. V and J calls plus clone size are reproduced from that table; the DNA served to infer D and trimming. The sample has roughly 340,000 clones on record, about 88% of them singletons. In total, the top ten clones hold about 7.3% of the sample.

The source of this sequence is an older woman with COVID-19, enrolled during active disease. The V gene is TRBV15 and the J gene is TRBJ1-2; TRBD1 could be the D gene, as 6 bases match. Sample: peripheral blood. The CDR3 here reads CATSPETVRGGYTF. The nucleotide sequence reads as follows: TGTGCCACCAGCCCCGAGACAGTAAGGGGGGGCTACACCTTC.